These T cell receptor beta chains were read from a single sample in a study of blood T cell repertoires in COVID-19. Repertoires were generated with immunoSEQ multiplex PCR, while TCRdb's copy carries only in-frame clones and drops some. The sample shows about 400,000 clones, roughly 90% of them seen only once. Specimen: PBMCs or T cells enriched from blood (not recorded which). The receptors were sampled from a woman between 40 and 50 years old with acute COVID-19. Both conserved end residues are part of each CDR3. The D gene is left open where the match is weak. Rows may omit the clone size; those that give it use once, few, many or a size class.

clone size	D gene	V gene	J gene	CDR3 DNA	CDR3 protein
-	TRBD1	TRBV5-8	TRBJ1-4	TGTGCCAGCAGCATGGGACAGGGGGAGGCTAATGAAAAACTGTTTTTT	CASSMGQGEANEKLFF
few	-	TRBV29-1	TRBJ1-1	TGCAGCGTTGTGGTCACAGGGTTGGGCACTGAAGCTTTCTTT	CSVVVTGLGTEAFF
-	-	TRBV3-1/TRBV3-2	TRBJ1-1	TGTGCCAGCAGCCAAATACAGGCGAACACTGAAGCTTTCTTT	CASSQIQANTEAFF
-	TRBD1	TRBV5-4	TRBJ1-3	TGTGCCAGCAGCCGGGGACAGGGTATGGGAAACACCATATATTTT	CASSRGQGMGNTIYF
-	-	TRBV30	TRBJ2-1	TGTGCCTGGAATGATGCAGGGAATGAGCAGTTCTTC	CAWNDAGNEQFF
few	-	TRBV13	TRBJ1-2	TGTGCCAGCAGCTTAGGTAGGACATCCAACTATGGCTACACCTTC	CASSLGRTSNYGYTF
-	TRBD2	TRBV6-1	TRBJ2-7	TGTGCCAGCAGTGATAGTTCTAGCGGGCGCTACGAGCAGTACTTC	CASSDSSSGRYEQYF
-	-	TRBV5-1	TRBJ1-1	TGCGCCAGCAGCTTCGCCCCGTTTAAGACAGGTATGAACACTGAAGCTTTCTTT	CASSFAPFKTGMNTEAFF
once	-	TRBV18	TRBJ1-3	TGTGCCAGCTCACCGGGGCACGGAAACACCATATATTTT	CASSPGHGNTIYF
-	-	TRBV19	TRBJ1-1	TGTGCCAGTAGTTTGGCAGGAAGTTATGAAGCTTTCTTT	CASSLAGSYEAFF
-	TRBD2	TRBV25-1	TRBJ2-1	TGTGCCAGCAGTGATTTGGCGGGGGGGGACAATGAGCAGTTCTTC	CASSDLAGGDNEQFF
-	-	TRBV6-1	TRBJ2-6	TGTGCCAGCAGTGAAGGCCGAGGGATGGCCGGGGCCAACGTCCTGACTTTC	CASSEGRGMAGANVLTF
-	-	TRBV6-6	TRBJ1-6	TGTGCCAGCAGTTCTCAAATACTGTCTTCACCCCTCCACTTT	CASSSQILSSPLHF
-	TRBD2	TRBV3-1/TRBV3-2	TRBJ2-1	TGTGCCAGCAGGCAACGGGGGGGTCCCTACAATGAGCAGTTCTTC	CASRQRGGPYNEQFF
-	-	TRBV10-3	TRBJ1-2	TGTGCCATCAGTGGCGATTCTGGCGGGGTGCCCGGTGGCTACACCTTC	CAISGDSGGVPGGYTF
-	TRBD1	TRBV10-2	TRBJ1-1	TGCGCCAGCAGTGAAAACATCGGGGGGACAGGGAGCACTGAAGCTTTCTTT	CASSENIGGTGSTEAFF
-	-	TRBV11-2	TRBJ2-2	TGTGCCAGCAGCTTAGGACCCGGGGTAAACACCGGGGAGCTGTTTTTT	CASSLGPGVNTGELFF
-	-	TRBV18	TRBJ1-1	TGTGCCAGCTCACCACCAGAATTCCGGGGGGTGAACACTGAAGCTTTCTTT	CASSPPEFRGVNTEAFF
once	-	TRBV4-1	TRBJ2-5	TGCGCCAGCAGCCAAGGAGATAGCGGAGAGACCCAGTACTTC	CASSQGDSGETQYF
-	TRBD2	TRBV7-9	TRBJ2-7	TGTGCCAGCAGCTCCGGCGCTAGCGGGGGGGTCTACGAGCAGTACTTC	CASSSGASGGVYEQYF
-	-	TRBV25-1	TRBJ1-5	TGTGCCAGCAGTGAATATATAAGCAATCAGCCCCAGCATTTT	CASSEYISNQPQHF
-	-	TRBV10-3	TRBJ1-5	TGTGCCATCAGTCCCAGGGGACGCAATCAGCCCCAGCATTTT	CAISPRGRNQPQHF
-	TRBD1	TRBV11-3	TRBJ2-1	TGTGCCAGCAGCTTTGTGTCGGGGACAGGTGAGCAGTTCTTC	CASSFVSGTGEQFF
-	-	TRBV3-1/TRBV3-2	TRBJ1-4	TGTGCCAGCAGCCCGCGAACCAATGAAAAACTGTTTTTT	CASSPRTNEKLFF
-	-	TRBV19	TRBJ1-2	TGTGGGTCCTCCCAGTTAAACAGGAACTATGGCTACACCTTC	CGSSQLNRNYGYTF
-	TRBD1	TRBV11-2	TRBJ1-2	TGTGCCAGCAGCCCAGGGGGCGCTAACTATGGCTACACCTTC	CASSPGGANYGYTF
-	-	TRBV28	TRBJ1-4	TGTGCCAGCAGTCCTGCAGGGGCAACTAATGAAAAACTGTTTTTT	CASSPAGATNEKLFF
-	-	TRBV4-2	TRBJ1-2	TGTGCCAGCAGCCAACGGACCAGGGGCGGAGATGGCTACACCTTC	CASSQRTRGGDGYTF
-	TRBD1	TRBV5-5	TRBJ2-6	TGTGCCAGCACCCCTCGACAGGGATCGGGGGCCAACGTCCTGACTTTC	CASTPRQGSGANVLTF
-	TRBD1	TRBV6-5	TRBJ1-1	TGTGCCAGCAGTTACTCTGGCAGGGGGACTGAAGCTTTCTTT	CASSYSGRGTEAFF
-	-	TRBV19	TRBJ1-4	TGTGCCAGTAGTATCCTGGGGCGTAATGAAAAACTGTTTTTT	CASSILGRNEKLFF
-	-	TRBV27	TRBJ1-5	TGTGCCAGCAGTCAGGACATAACCTCTCGTCAGCCCCAGCATTTT	CASSQDITSRQPQHF
-	-	TRBV24-1	TRBJ2-3	TGTGCCACCAGTGACCTAGCCCGCGGGGCCACAGATACGCAGTATTTT	CATSDLARGATDTQYF